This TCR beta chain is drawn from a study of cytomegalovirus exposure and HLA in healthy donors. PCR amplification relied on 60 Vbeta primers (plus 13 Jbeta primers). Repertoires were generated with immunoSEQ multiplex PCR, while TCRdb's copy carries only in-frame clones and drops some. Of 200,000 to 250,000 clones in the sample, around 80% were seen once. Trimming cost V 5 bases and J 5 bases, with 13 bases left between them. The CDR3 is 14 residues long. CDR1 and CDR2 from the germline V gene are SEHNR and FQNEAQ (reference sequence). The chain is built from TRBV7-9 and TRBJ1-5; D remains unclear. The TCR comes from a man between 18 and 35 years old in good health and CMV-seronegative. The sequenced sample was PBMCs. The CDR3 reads CASSPRTVDQPQHF. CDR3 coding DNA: TGTGCCAGCAGCCCACGGACTGTGGATCAGCCCCAGCATTTT.